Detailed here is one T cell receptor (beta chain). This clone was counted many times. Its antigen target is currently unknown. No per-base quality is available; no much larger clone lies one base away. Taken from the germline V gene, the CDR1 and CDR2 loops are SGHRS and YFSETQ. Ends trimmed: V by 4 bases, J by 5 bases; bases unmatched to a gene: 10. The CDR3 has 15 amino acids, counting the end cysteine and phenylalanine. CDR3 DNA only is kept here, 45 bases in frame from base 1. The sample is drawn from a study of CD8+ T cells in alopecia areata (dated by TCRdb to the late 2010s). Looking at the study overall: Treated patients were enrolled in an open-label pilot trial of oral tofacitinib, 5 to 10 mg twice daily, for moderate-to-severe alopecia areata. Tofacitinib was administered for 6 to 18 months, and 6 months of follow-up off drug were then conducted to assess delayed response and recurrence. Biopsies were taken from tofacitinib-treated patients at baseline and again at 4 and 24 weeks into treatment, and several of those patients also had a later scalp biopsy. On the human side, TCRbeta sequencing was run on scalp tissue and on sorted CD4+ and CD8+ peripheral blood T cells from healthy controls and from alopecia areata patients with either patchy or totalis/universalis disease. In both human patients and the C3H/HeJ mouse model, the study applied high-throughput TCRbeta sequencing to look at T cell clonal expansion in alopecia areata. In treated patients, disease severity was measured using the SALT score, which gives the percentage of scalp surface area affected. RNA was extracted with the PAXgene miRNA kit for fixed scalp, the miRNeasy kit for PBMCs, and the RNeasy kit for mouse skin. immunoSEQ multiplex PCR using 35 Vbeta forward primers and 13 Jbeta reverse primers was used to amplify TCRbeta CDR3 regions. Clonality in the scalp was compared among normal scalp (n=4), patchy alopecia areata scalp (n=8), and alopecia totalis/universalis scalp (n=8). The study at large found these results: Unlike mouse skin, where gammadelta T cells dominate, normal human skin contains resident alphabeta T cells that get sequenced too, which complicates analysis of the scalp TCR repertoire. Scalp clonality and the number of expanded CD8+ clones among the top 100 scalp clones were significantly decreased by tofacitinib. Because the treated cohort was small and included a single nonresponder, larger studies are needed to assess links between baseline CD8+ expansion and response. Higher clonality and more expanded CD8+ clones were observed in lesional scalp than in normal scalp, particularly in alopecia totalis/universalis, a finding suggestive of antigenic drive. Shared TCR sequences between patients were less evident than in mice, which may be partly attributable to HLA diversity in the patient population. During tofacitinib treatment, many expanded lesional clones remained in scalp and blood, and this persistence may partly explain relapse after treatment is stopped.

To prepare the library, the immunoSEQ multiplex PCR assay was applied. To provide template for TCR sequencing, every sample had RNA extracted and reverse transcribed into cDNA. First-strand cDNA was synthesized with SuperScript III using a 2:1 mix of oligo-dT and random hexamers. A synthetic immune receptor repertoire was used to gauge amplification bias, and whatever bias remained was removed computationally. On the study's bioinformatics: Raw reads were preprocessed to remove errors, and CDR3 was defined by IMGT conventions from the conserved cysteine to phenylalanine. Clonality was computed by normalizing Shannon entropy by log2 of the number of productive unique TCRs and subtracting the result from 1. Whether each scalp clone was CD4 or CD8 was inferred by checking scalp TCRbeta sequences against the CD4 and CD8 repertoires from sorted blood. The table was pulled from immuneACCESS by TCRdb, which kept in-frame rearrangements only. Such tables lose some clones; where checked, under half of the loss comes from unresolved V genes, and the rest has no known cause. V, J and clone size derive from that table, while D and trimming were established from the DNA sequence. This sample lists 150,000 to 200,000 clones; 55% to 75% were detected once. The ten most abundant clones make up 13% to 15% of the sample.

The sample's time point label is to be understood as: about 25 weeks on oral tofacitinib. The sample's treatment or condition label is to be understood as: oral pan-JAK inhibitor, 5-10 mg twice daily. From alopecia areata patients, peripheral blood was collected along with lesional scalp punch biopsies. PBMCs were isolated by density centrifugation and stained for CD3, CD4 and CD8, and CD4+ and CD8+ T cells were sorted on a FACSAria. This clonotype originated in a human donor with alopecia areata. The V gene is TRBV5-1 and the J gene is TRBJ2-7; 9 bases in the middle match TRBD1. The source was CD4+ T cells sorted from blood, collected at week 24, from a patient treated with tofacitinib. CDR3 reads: CASSQQNRGRDEQYF. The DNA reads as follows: TGCGCCAGCAGCCAACAAAACAGGGGGCGCGACGAGCAGTACTTC.